Described below is a single T cell receptor beta chain sequence and its context. Sequencing used immunoSEQ multiplex PCR; TCRdb keeps in-frame clones, though not all of them. The table shows fewer than 150,000 clones, with 70% to 90% occurring only once. These data originate in a study of T cell responses to AZD1222 COVID-19 vaccine. V lost 4 bases to trimming and J lost 2 bases, with 16 bases between them. This CDR3 contains 15 residues. In germline, CDR1 is SGHNT, CDR2 YYREEE (reference sequence). This clonotype was sampled from an adult who received the AZD1222 COVID-19 vaccine. This specimen was peripheral blood, taken 28 days after the second AZD1222 dose. The rearrangement joins TRBV5-4 to TRBJ2-7; D perhaps matches TRBD1 (6 bases). CDR3 protein: CASSPGALGAYEQYF. The CDR3 DNA reads TGTGCCAGCAGCCCAGGGGCTCTGGGGGCCTACGAGCAGTACTTC.